The present TCR beta chain was sequenced within a study of blood T cells in healthy people across ages. Overall study findings and caveats: There was no known CMV status for donors, so expanded clonotype changes were possibly confounded. The diversity estimates, figures obtained from one million T cells, were considered underestimates.

A remark on this clonotype: Its antigen remains unidentified.

V gave up 8 bases and J gave up 12 bases; unmatched junction bases: 13. The germline gives CDR1 SGHRS, CDR2 YFSETQ. The CDR3 is 12 amino acids. Together with a sample-barcoded 5' primer, a J-beta primer mix was included in a second PCR lasting about 6 to 11 cycles. Tagging of each cDNA molecule was performed by a template-switch adaptor with 12 random nucleotides. Every individual sample yielded 2.5 million or more paired-end reads (each containing CDR3). TCRdb reprocessed the 5' RACE reads with MiXCR, giving one entry per CDR3 protein. The table includes 1.4 million or so distinct CDR3 sequences, less than 45% detected once.

The genes are TRBV5-1 and TRBJ1-2; TRBD1 matches 7 bases. This TCR came from a woman aged 18-29 years in good health. The sequenced sample consisted of blood. The CDR3 DNA reads as TGCGCCAGGCCCGGGACAGACCCGTTACACACCTTC. Its protein product is CARPGTDPLHTF.